A single sample gave rise to the 28 T cell receptor beta chains below, sequenced in a study of cytomegalovirus exposure and HLA in healthy donors. The PCR contained 60 Vbeta and 13 Jbeta primers. Data came from immunoSEQ multiplex PCR; TCRdb stores just in-frame clones and leaves some out. The profile shows around 230,000 clones, approximately 81% of them singletons. Material: PBMCs. Receptors were obtained from a girl aged 2 to 10 in good health and CMV-seronegative.

In DNA, the CDR3 is TGCAGCGTTGATAAGGGGCAGAAAAACATTCAGTACTTC. It is translated as CSVDKGQKNIQYF. This chain uses TRBV29-1 with TRBJ2-4, with D perhaps matching TRBD1 (5 bases). Trimming cost V 3 bases and J 4 bases, with 10 bases left between them. The germline gives CDR1 SQVTM, CDR2 ANQGSEA. This CDR3 comprises 13 residues.

V gene TRBV19 combines with J gene TRBJ1-4; 7 nucleotides line up with TRBD1. Trimming at V came to 5 bases and at J to 5 bases, leaving 5 bases not matched to a gene. The CDR3 covers 14 residues. Germline assignment: CDR1 LNHDA and CDR2 SQIVND (reference sequence). CDR3 sequence (DNA): TGTGCCAGTAGTCGGACAGGTACCAATGAAAAACTGTTTTTT. This translates into CASSRTGTNEKLFF. The full variable domain, its missing parts supplied by reference TRBV19 and TRBJ1-4, is DGGITQSPKYLFRKEGQNVTLSCEQNLNHDAMYWYRQDPGQGLRLIYYSQIVNDFQKGDIAEGYSVSREKKESFPLTVTSAQKNPTAFYLCASSRTGTNEKLFFGSGTQLSVL.

V is TRBV4-2 and J is TRBJ2-1, with D possibly matching TRBD2 (5 bases). CDR3 length equals 14 residues. Germline assignment: CDR1 LGHNA and CDR2 YNFKEQ. The V end lost 6 bases, the J end lost 5 bases, and 14 bases lay between the germline ends. CDR3 residues: CASSSRGPNNEQFF. The CDR3 DNA reads TGTGCCAGCAGTTCCCGCGGGCCCAACAATGAGCAGTTCTTC.

The gene calls are TRBV9 and TRBJ1-1, with TRBD1 matching over 9 bases. The trim removed 3 bases at V and 4 bases at J, leaving 7 bases unmatched. The CDR3 consists of 15 residues. CDR1 is SGDLS, CDR2 YYNGEE, per germline. The CDR3 loop reads CASSGFPDRGTEAFF. For the CDR3, the DNA is TGTGCCAGCAGCGGGTTCCCGGACAGGGGCACTGAAGCTTTCTTT.

This chain joins TRBV10-3 and TRBJ1-5; a possible D gene is TRBD1 (5 bases). CDR3 length equals 13 residues. V lost 8 bases to trimming and J lost 0 bases, with 8 bases between them. The germline V gene encodes CDR1 ENHRY and CDR2 SYGVKD. The CDR3 bases are TGTGCCATCCGGGGGGATAGCAATCAGCCCCAGCATTTT. Its protein is CAIRGDSNQPQHF.

This chain joins TRBV6-5 and TRBJ1-2; D unclear. Germline-derived CDR1 and CDR2 are MNHEY and SVGAGI. The V end lost 2 bases, the J end lost 8 bases, and 12 bases lay between the germline ends. The CDR3 length is 13 residues. For the CDR3, the DNA is TGTGCCAGCAGTTACGGTCCACTACTCGGCTACACCTTC. It encodes CASSYGPLLGYTF.

The genes are TRBV7-2 and TRBJ2-5; D not certain. V was shortened by 4 bases and J by 5 bases, with 17 bases between the two germline ends. This CDR3 region has 15 residues. Germline CDR1 and CDR2: SGHTA and FQGNSA. The CDR3 here is CASSYSTRAGETQYF. For the CDR3, the DNA is TGTGCCAGCAGCTATTCGACTCGCGCCGGGGAGACCCAGTACTTC. The whole variable domain, filled in from reference TRBV7-2 and TRBJ2-5, reads GAGVSQSPSNKVTEKGKDVELRCDPISGHTALYWYRQSLGQGLEFLIYFQGNSAPDKSGLPSDRFSAERTGGSVSTLTIQRTQQEDSAVYLCASSYSTRAGETQYFGPGTRLLVL.

The J gene is TRBJ2-7, the V gene TRBV4-2; 7 bases map to TRBD1. CDR1 is LGHNA and CDR2 is YNFKEQ in the germline V gene. V was clipped by 0 bases and J by 6 bases; unmatched bases: 11. CDR3 size: 16 residues. For the CDR3, the DNA is TGTGCCAGCAGCCAAGAAATCTACAGGGGATCGAGCGAGCAGTACTTC. Translated, it gives CASSQEIYRGSSEQYF.

The chain uses TRBV10-2 and TRBJ1-1, with TRBD1 as a possible D gene (6 bases). This CDR3 contains 14 residues. Germline-derived CDR1 and CDR2 are WSHSY and SAAADI. Deletions cut 7 bases from V and 1 base from J, with 13 bases between. CDR3 nucleotide sequence: TGCGCCAGCACTATCGACAGGAGGAACACTGAAGCTTTCTTT. Translating gives CASTIDRRNTEAFF.

The chain uses TRBV27 and TRBJ2-2; D call uncertain. Per germline, CDR1 MNHEY and CDR2 SMNVEV (reference sequence). This CDR3 is 14 amino acids long. V was pared by 1 base and J by 5 bases, with 8 bases between. The CDR3 reads CASSLFGRTGELFF. The CDR3 nucleotides read TGTGCCAGCAGTTTATTTGGGCGAACCGGGGAGCTGTTTTTT.

The V and J genes are TRBV9 and TRBJ2-1; TRBD2 is a possible D gene (6 bases). The CDR3 totals 15 residues. CDR1 is SGDLS and CDR2 is YYNGEE in the germline V gene. The V gene lost 0 bases and the J gene lost 2 bases, with 9 bases spanning the gap. This chain's CDR3 is CASSVGGETYNEQFF. CDR3 DNA sequence: TGTGCCAGCAGCGTAGGGGGGGAGACCTACAATGAGCAGTTCTTC.

The chain uses TRBV7-9 and TRBJ1-6, with 7 bases lining up with TRBD1. CDR3 size: 15 residues. V dropped 5 bases and J dropped 9; count of bases not matched to a gene: 10. Germline V gene lookup returns CDR1 SEHNR and CDR2 FQNEAQ (reference sequence). CDR3 DNA: TGTGCCAGCAGCCCCCCTAAGGGGGCTCGTTCACCCCTCCACTTT. Translation: CASSPPKGARSPLHF.

The rearrangement joins TRBV7-8 to TRBJ1-5; D not certain. Per the germline V gene, CDR1 is SGHVS and CDR2 is FQNEAQ. The CDR3 is 15 residues long. V dropped 7 bases and J dropped 5 bases, with 18 bases sitting between them. The chain's CDR3 is CASTIGRGNYQPQHF. CDR3 bases: TGTGCCAGCACTATCGGTAGAGGGAATTATCAGCCCCAGCATTTT.

On this clone: Other DNA sequences in this sample translate to the same CDR3. This chain joins TRBV6-1 and TRBJ1-2, with 7 positions matching TRBD1. J was trimmed by 2 bases and V by 0 bases; bases with no gene match: 0. There are 14 residues in the CDR3. CDR1 and CDR2 (germline): MNHNS, SASEGT. This chain's CDR3 is CASSEAGGNYGYTF. CDR3 nucleotides: TGTGCCAGCAGTGAAGCAGGGGGCAACTATGGCTACACCTTC.

The rearrangement uses TRBV4-2 and TRBJ2-2; 13 positions agree with TRBD2. This CDR3 region has 17 residues. CDR1 is LGHNA and CDR2 is YNFKEQ in the germline V gene. The V and J ends lost 4 bases and 2 bases, in that order; junction bases with no gene match: 4. The CDR3 protein is CASSRPGLAGNTGELFF. The CDR3 DNA reads TGTGCCAGCAGCCGACCGGGACTAGCGGGAAACACCGGGGAGCTGTTTTTT.

The chain employs TRBV6-5 and TRBJ2-7, with 9 positions matching TRBD1. The junction had 6 bases not matched to a gene; V was cut back by 0 bases and J by 3 bases. The CDR3 runs 16 residues. Germline assignment: CDR1 MNHEY and CDR2 SVGAGI. This CDR3 is CASSYSSGQGLYEQYF. The CDR3 DNA is TGTGCCAGCAGTTACTCCTCGGGACAGGGACTCTACGAGCAGTACTTC.

The chain links TRBV5-4 to TRBJ2-3, with D possibly being TRBD2 (5 bases). The germline CDR1 and CDR2 sequences are SGHNT and YYREEE (reference sequence). CDR3 length: 14 residues. Trimming cost V 1 base and J 6 bases, with 12 bases left between them. For the CDR3, the DNA is TGTGCCAGCAGCTTGACGGGGTCGAGGGATACGCAGTATTTT. It translates to CASSLTGSRDTQYF. Using reference TRBV5-4 and TRBJ2-3 for the parts outside the CDR3, the full variable domain is ETGVTQSPTHLIKTRGQQVTLRCSSQSGHNTVSWYQQALGQGPQFIFQYYREEENGRGNFPPRFSGLQFPNYSSELNVNALELDDSALYLCASSLTGSRDTQYFGPGTRLTVL.

The table lists this clone with a few counts. The chain employs TRBV4-2 and TRBJ1-2; 7 bases are shared with TRBD1. V lost 0 bases, J lost 4 bases, and 8 bases stayed unmatched. The CDR3 is 16 amino acids. CDR1 is LGHNA, CDR2 YNFKEQ, per germline. The CDR3 DNA follows: TGTGCCAGCAGCCAAGACTTGGACAGGACATTCTATGGCTACACCTTC. Encoded protein: CASSQDLDRTFYGYTF.

The J gene is TRBJ2-2, the V gene TRBV30, with 7 bases that match TRBD1. Germline CDR1 GTSNPN, CDR2 SVGIG (reference sequence). The CDR3 is 16 amino acids. Trimming at V came to 0 bases and at J to 8 bases, leaving 12 bases not matched to a gene. CDR3 loop: CAWSVRQGGAWGELFF. The CDR3 DNA sequence: TGTGCCTGGAGTGTACGACAAGGGGGCGCGTGGGGGGAGCTGTTTTTT. Variable domain in full (rest from reference TRBV30 and TRBJ2-2): SQTIHQWPATLVQPVGSPLSLECTVEGTSNPNLYWYRQAAGRGLQLLFYSVGIGQISSEVPQNLSASRPQDRQFILSSKKLLLSDSGFYLCAWSVRQGGAWGELFFGEGSRLTVL.

The V gene is TRBV7-9, the J gene TRBJ2-5; D may be TRBD1 (5 bases). V lost 1 base to trimming and J lost 3 bases, with 9 bases between them. This CDR3 has 14 amino acids. CDR1 and CDR2 from the germline V gene are SEHNR and FQNEAQ (reference sequence). The CDR3, as DNA: TGTGCCAGCAGCTTAGTCCCAGGGAAAGAGACCCAGTACTTC. Encoded protein: CASSLVPGKETQYF.

The rearrangement links TRBV5-1 to TRBJ1-1; 7 bases align to TRBD1. The CDR3 has 12 amino acids. V gave up 0 bases and J gave up 10 bases; unmatched junction bases: 3. Germline CDR1 SGHRS, CDR2 YFSETQ. DNA for the CDR3: TGCGCCAGCAGCTTGGAGGGGGCAGGAGCTTTCTTT. This encodes CASSLEGAGAFF.

The chain has TRBV16 and TRBJ1-4; unclear D gene. V lost 6 bases and J lost 4, with 12 bases in between. The germline gives CDR1 KGHSY, CDR2 FQNENV. The CDR3 loop spans 14 amino acids. The CDR3 nucleotides are TGTGCCAGCAGACGGGAGCGGATTAATGAAAAACTGTTTTTT. The encoded protein is CASRRERINEKLFF. Drawing the rest from reference TRBV16 and TRBJ1-4, the complete variable domain is GEEVAQTPKHLVRGEGQKAKLYCAPIKGHSYVFWYQQVLKNEFKFLISFQNENVFDETGMPKERFSAKCLPNSPCSLEIQATKLEDSAVYFCASRRERINEKLFFGSGTQLSVL.

The chain recombines TRBV7-6 with TRBJ2-1; weak D call: TRBD2 (5 bases). Per germline, CDR1 SGHVS and CDR2 FNYEAQ. V shed 5 bases and J shed 0 bases, with 14 bases lying between them. This CDR3 region has 16 residues. The CDR3 DNA reads as TGTGCCAGCAGCCCCGGGGTACCGAGCTCCTACAATGAGCAGTTCTTC. It translates to CASSPGVPSSYNEQFF.

The rearrangement joins TRBV5-1 to TRBJ2-3, with D possibly matching TRBD1 (5 bases). Germline V lookup: CDR1 SGHRS, CDR2 YFSETQ. V was shortened by 2 bases and J by 6 bases, with 13 bases between the two germline ends. The CDR3 runs to 14 residues. CDR3 nucleotides: TGCGCCAGCAGCTTTCTGGGGCGGAAGGATACGCAGTATTTT. It specifies CASSFLGRKDTQYF.

The rearrangement uses TRBV5-1 and TRBJ1-5; D possibly corresponds to TRBD1 (6 bases). This CDR3 region has 15 residues. Germline V gives CDR1 SGHRS, CDR2 YFSETQ. V dropped 0 bases and J dropped 4 bases, with 11 bases sitting between them. This chain's CDR3 is CASSLEGGRNQPQHF. CDR3 in DNA: TGCGCCAGCAGCTTGGAGGGGGGGCGAAATCAGCCCCAGCATTTT.

The chain couples TRBV15 to TRBJ2-5; TRBD2 matches 8 bases. Germline V gene lookup returns CDR1 LNHNV and CDR2 YYDKDF (reference sequence). The CDR3 extends over 15 amino acids. The ends lost 5 bases at V and 2 bases at J; junction bases unmatched: 7. CDR3 amino acids: CATSERGYGQETQYF. For the CDR3, the DNA is TGTGCCACCAGCGAGCGGGGGTACGGACAAGAGACCCAGTACTTC. Drawing the rest from reference TRBV15 and TRBJ2-5, the complete variable domain is DAMVIQNPRYQVTQFGKPVTLSCSQTLNHNVMYWYQQKSSQAPKLLFHYYDKDFNNEADTPDNFQSRRPNTSFCFLDIRSPGLGDTAMYLCATSERGYGQETQYFGPGTRLLVL.

V is TRBV18 and J is TRBJ1-4; TRBD1 might be the D (6 bases). CDR3 length: 19 residues. V was shortened by 2 bases and J by 7 bases, with 26 bases between the two germline ends. Germline CDR1 and CDR2: KGHSH and LQKENI. The CDR3 DNA sequence: TGTGCCAGCTCACCAGCCCAAGCGGGGGGCGAACTCGGTGGTGAAAAACTGTTTTTT. Encoded protein: CASSPAQAGGELGGEKLFF.

The count of this clone is one. Here the CDR3 reads CASSLGGGDEQFF. The DNA of the CDR3 is TGTGCCAGCAGCTTAGGAGGAGGGGATGAGCAGTTCTTC. This sequence joins TRBV5-6 and TRBJ2-1; D is perhaps TRBD2 (6 bases). Germline V CDR1 and CDR2: SGHDT, YYEEEE. This CDR3 is built from 13 residues. Between the trimmed V and J ends, which lost 2 bases and 8 bases, there was a span of 11 bases.